The next 23 T cell receptor beta chains were all read from a single sample in a study of T cell repertoires in cytomegalovirus infection. TCRdb ran MiXCR on the reads and lists one entry per CDR3 protein. Of some 300,000 distinct CDR3 sequences listed, approximately 8.9% were seen once; the top ten hold 2% to 3%. Sequenced input: PBMCs. The receptors derive from a human donor in good health (CMV status not recorded). Some clones in this sample may be carry-over from other donors' samples.

This clonotype was seen only a few times. V is TRBV7-9 and J is TRBJ1-6; D gene ambiguous. V lost 2 bases to trimming and J lost 8 bases, with 10 bases between them. The CDR3 extends over 14 amino acids. Germline-derived CDR1 and CDR2 are SEHNR and FQNEAQ (reference sequence). The CDR3 DNA reads as TGTGCCAGCAGCTTATCTCAGGACCATTCACCCCTCCACTTT. Its protein is CASSLSQDHSPLHF. Looking up the rest from reference TRBV7-9 and TRBJ1-6 gives the full variable domain: DTGVSQNPRHKITKRGQNVTFRCDPISEHNRLYWYRQTLGQGPEFLTYFQNEAQLEKSRLLSDRFSAERPKGSFSTLEIQRTEQGDSAMYLCASSLSQDHSPLHFGNGTRLTVT.

This clonotype was recorded many times. J is TRBJ1-1 and V is TRBV7-9; the D is unclear. This CDR3 contains 16 residues. V shed 2 bases and J shed 3 bases, with 16 bases lying between them. Germline values: CDR1 SEHNR, CDR2 FQNEAQ (reference sequence). In nucleotides, the CDR3 is TGTGCCAGCAGCTTATCTTTGGGAGGAGGCGACACTGAAGCTTTCTTT. Protein product: CASSLSLGGGDTEAFF.

The V gene is TRBV10-2, the J gene TRBJ2-1; D uncertain. There are 15 residues in the CDR3. Germline lookup yields CDR1 WSHSY and CDR2 SAAADI. Trimming took 2 bases from V and 3 from J, leaving 11 bases between them. The CDR3 DNA reads TGCGCCAGCAGTGAGGGTAGCCCCGGCTACAATGAGCAGTTCTTC. The encoded protein is CASSEGSPGYNEQFF.

The CDR3 reads CASSQDISGGTSTDTQYF. CDR3 bases: TGCGCCAGCAGCCAAGATATTAGCGGGGGGACTAGCACAGATACGCAGTATTTT. This rearrangement joins TRBV4-3 to TRBJ2-3; TRBD2 agrees at 10 bases. CDR1 LGHNA and CDR2 YSLEER come from the germline V gene. V was clipped by 0 bases and J by 0 bases; unmatched bases: 6. The CDR3 loop spans 18 amino acids.

The CDR3 nucleotides read TGTGCCAGCAGCCTCCCAGTCGGCACCATATATTTT. This codes for CASSLPVGTIYF. The chain employs TRBV7-9 and TRBJ1-3; D uncertain. The germline V gene encodes CDR1 SEHNR and CDR2 FQNEAQ (reference sequence). V was shortened by 5 bases and J by 9 bases, with 11 bases between the two germline ends. The CDR3 has 12 residues.

In this sample, this clonotype turned up many times. The chain joins TRBV6-2 or TRBV6-3 to TRBJ1-5; D is unclear. The V gene lost 6 bases and the J gene lost 7 bases, with 16 bases spanning the gap. Per the germline V gene, CDR1 is MNHEY and CDR2 is SVGEGT. The CDR3 runs 14 residues. The DNA of the CDR3 is TGTGCCAGCAGGGATCGACGGCCCCCACAGCCCCAGCATTTT. Translation: CASRDRRPPQPQHF.

This clonotype has a handful of counts. J is TRBJ1-2 and V is TRBV20-1, with D uncertain. Trimming pared 0 bases from V and 6 bases from J, leaving 20 bases between. This CDR3 is 16 amino acids long. Germline V gene lookup returns CDR1 DFQATT and CDR2 SNEGSKA (reference sequence). CDR3 in DNA: TGCAGTGCTAGAGATGTGTCCCGCTGGGAGTTGGATGGCTACACCTTC. This translates into CSARDVSRWELDGYTF.

This clonotype was counted many times. The V gene is TRBV5-6, the J gene TRBJ1-5; 9 nucleotides agree with TRBD1. V dropped 1 base and J dropped 8; count of bases not matched to a gene: 7. The germline V gene has CDR1 SGHDT and CDR2 YYEEEE. The CDR3 loop spans 15 amino acids. CDR3 sequence (DNA): TGTGCCAGCAGCTTGTCGGGACAGGGCCTCGAGCCCCAGCATTTT. This codes for CASSLSGQGLEPQHF.

This chain connects TRBV27 to TRBJ1-1; tentatively, D is TRBD1 (6 bases). The V and J ends lost 7 bases and 4 bases respectively, with 13 bases between them. The CDR3 sequence is 13 residues long. CDR1 is MNHEY and CDR2 is SMNVEV in the germline V gene (reference sequence). CDR3 coding DNA: TGTGCCAGCATCCCGGGGGCCGGCACTGAAGCTTTCTTT. It is translated as CASIPGAGTEAFF.

This clonotype was recorded many times. The rearrangement links TRBV7-9 to TRBJ1-2, with TRBD1 matching over 10 bases. Germline trimming cut 4 bases from V and 3 bases from J; bases unmatched to any gene: 5. The CDR3 is made up of 15 amino acids. Germline CDR1 is SEHNR and CDR2 is FQNEAQ (reference sequence). The CDR3 here is CASSSRDRGYYGYTF. CDR3 DNA: TGTGCCAGCAGCTCCCGGGACAGGGGATACTATGGCTACACCTTC.

This clonotype has a handful of counts. V is TRBV9 and J is TRBJ2-3; D call uncertain. This CDR3 contains 17 residues. Germline CDR1 reads SGDLS; CDR2 reads YYNGEE. Trimming pared 0 bases from V and 1 base from J, leaving 15 bases between. CDR3 sequence reads: CASSVADHRRGTDTQYF. For the CDR3, the DNA is TGTGCCAGCAGCGTAGCGGATCACCGTCGGGGCACAGATACGCAGTATTTT. The entire variable domain, with the rest obtained from reference TRBV9 and TRBJ2-3, is as follows: DSGVTQTPKHLITATGQRVTLRCSPRSGDLSVYWYQQSLDQGLQFLIQYYNGEERAKGNILERFSAQQFPDLHSELNLSSLELGDSALYFCASSVADHRRGTDTQYFGPGTRLTVL.

This clonotype was observed many times. The J gene is TRBJ1-5, the V gene TRBV7-6; TRBD1 is a possible D gene (5 bases). The V gene lost 0 bases and the J gene lost 6 bases, with 9 bases spanning the gap. The CDR3 runs to 14 residues. Germline V lookup: CDR1 SGHVS, CDR2 FNYEAQ. The CDR3 is CASSLAGGGQPQHF. DNA for the CDR3: TGTGCCAGCAGCTTAGCGGGGGGTGGTCAGCCCCAGCATTTT.

This clonotype was found many times. The V gene is TRBV7-9, the J gene TRBJ1-1; tentative D call: TRBD1 (5 bases). This CDR3 spans 15 amino acids. Between the trimmed V and J ends, which lost 2 bases and 3 bases, there was a span of 13 bases. Germline V lookup: CDR1 SEHNR, CDR2 FQNEAQ (reference sequence). The CDR3 nucleotides read TGTGCCAGCAGCTTATTTTCAGGGTCCCACACTGAAGCTTTCTTT. Translated, it gives CASSLFSGSHTEAFF.

This clonotype showed up many times. J is TRBJ1-4 and V is TRBV15; D not certain. From germline, CDR1 is LNHNV and CDR2 YYDKDF (reference sequence). The CDR3 covers 15 residues. Trimming stripped 0 bases from V and 5 bases from J, with 10 bases between. The CDR3 loop reads CATSRDRRANEKLFF. The CDR3 DNA reads as TGTGCCACCAGCAGAGATCGACGGGCGAATGAAAAACTGTTTTTT.

This clonotype was observed at least ten times. V is TRBV20-1 and J is TRBJ1-6; D gene ambiguous. The CDR3 covers 14 residues. Trimming took 5 bases from V and 10 from J, leaving 18 bases between them. Per germline, CDR1 DFQATT and CDR2 SNEGSKA (reference sequence). CDR3 coding DNA: TGCAGTGCTTCATCTCGGGCAGCGGGATCACCCCTCCACTTT. It is translated as CSASSRAAGSPLHF.

This clonotype was seen at least ten times. The CDR3 spells CSASSETSYEQYV. As DNA, the CDR3 is TGCAGTGCTAGCTCGGAGACATCCTACGAGCAGTACGTC. The V call is TRBV20-1, the J call TRBJ2-7; no clear D gene. The CDR3 covers 13 residues. V was trimmed by 3 bases and J by 1 base, leaving 10 bases between them. Germline V gene data show CDR1 as DFQATT and CDR2 as SNEGSKA (reference sequence).

This clonotype turned up a few times. The genes are TRBV5-6 and TRBJ2-3; D gene uncertain. Trimming removed 3 bases at V and 1 base at J, with 18 bases between. From germline, CDR1 is SGHDT and CDR2 YYEEEE. There are 17 residues in the CDR3. CDR3 sequence: CASSWGGSNLRTDTQYF. The CDR3 nucleotides are TGTGCCAGCAGCTGGGGTGGGTCGAACCTTCGCACAGATACGCAGTATTTT. The entire variable domain, with the rest obtained from reference TRBV5-6 and TRBJ2-3, is as follows: DAGVTQSPTHLIKTRGQQVTLRCSPKSGHDTVSWYQQALGQGPQFIFQYYEEEERQRGNFPDRFSGHQFPNYSSELNVNALLLGDSALYLCASSWGGSNLRTDTQYFGPGTRLTVL.

For this clonotype: A much larger clone sits a single nucleotide away, making a read error possible. The V call is TRBV4-1, the J call TRBJ2-2; D unresolved. Per the germline V gene, CDR1 is MGHRA and CDR2 is YSYEKL. The CDR3 loop spans 14 amino acids. With 0 bases removed from V and 7 bases from J, the gap between germline ends came to 9 bases. The CDR3 nucleotides are TGCGCCAGCAGCCAAGACCTAGGGAACGGGGAGCTGTTTTTT. Amino acid sequence: CASSQDLGNGELFF.

This clonotype was seen more than once but under ten times. This chain joins TRBV28 and TRBJ2-7; 7 bases agree with TRBD2. Germline CDR1 and CDR2: MDHEN and SYDVKM. The CDR3 is 16 residues long. V lost 4 bases to trimming and J lost 1 base; unmatched junction nucleotides: 10. CDR3 DNA: TGTGCCAGCAGTTCCCCTTTTGGGCGGGGGTCCTACGAGCAGTACGTC. Translated, it gives CASSSPFGRGSYEQYV.

This clonotype was picked up a small number of times. This chain joins TRBV10-3 and TRBJ1-2, with D perhaps TRBD1 (5 bases). Trimming removed 8 bases at V and 2 bases at J, with 12 bases between. The length of the CDR3 is 13 residues. Germline lookup yields CDR1 ENHRY and CDR2 SYGVKD. The chain's CDR3 is CAIHRDENYGYTF. In DNA, the CDR3 is TGTGCCATCCATCGGGACGAAAACTATGGCTACACCTTC.

The rearrangement joins TRBV18 to TRBJ1-1, with a possible D match to TRBD1 (6 bases). With 3 bases removed from V and 10 bases from J, the gap between germline ends came to 12 bases. The CDR3 loop spans 12 amino acids. Germline CDR1 KGHSH, CDR2 LQKENI. The CDR3 nucleotides are TGTGCCAGCTCACCCGGATCAGGGGTAGCTTTCTTT. The encoded protein is CASSPGSGVAFF.

This chain links TRBV7-9 with TRBJ2-3; 10 bases map to TRBD2. Looked up from germline, CDR1 is SEHNR and CDR2 is FQNEAQ (reference sequence). This CDR3 has 19 residues. The V and J ends lost 2 bases and 1 base, in that order; junction bases with no gene match: 12. In nucleotides, the CDR3 is TGTGCCAGCAGCTTATTTACTGCATTGGGGACTAGCGGCACAGATACGCAGTATTTT. Its translation is CASSLFTALGTSGTDTQYF. Full variable domain (rest looked up from reference TRBV7-9 and TRBJ2-3): DTGVSQNPRHKITKRGQNVTFRCDPISEHNRLYWYRQTLGQGPEFLTYFQNEAQLEKSRLLSDRFSAERPKGSFSTLEIQRTEQGDSAMYLCASSLFTALGTSGTDTQYFGPGTRLTVL.

In this sample, this clonotype turned up many times. This chain uses TRBV7-2 with TRBJ2-3, with 12 bases that match TRBD2. V was pared by 4 bases and J by 2 bases, with 4 bases of the junction left unmatched. Germline CDR1 and CDR2: SGHTA and FQGNSA. This CDR3 is 16 amino acids long. The CDR3 sequence is CASSSGLAGSTDTQYF. The DNA for the CDR3 is TGTGCCAGCAGCTCCGGACTAGCGGGATCCACAGATACGCAGTATTTT.